The 8 T cell receptor beta chains given below trace back to one sample, sequenced in a study of cytomegalovirus exposure and HLA in healthy donors. The PCR used 60 Vbeta and 13 Jbeta primers. Clones were read by immunoSEQ multiplex PCR, and TCRdb kept only the in-frame ones, dropping some. The sample yields some 140,000 clones, 70% to 80% seen once. The material sequenced was PBMCs. All receptors come from a woman in her forties or fifties in good health and CMV-seropositive.

This clone showed up just a few times. The J gene is TRBJ1-1, the V gene TRBV29-1; 8 bases are shared with TRBD1. V dropped 7 bases and J dropped 4; count of bases not matched to a gene: 8. The CDR3 extends over 13 amino acids. The V gene's germline CDR1 is SQVTM and CDR2 ANQGSEA. In DNA, the CDR3 is TGCAGCGCAGACAGGGGTGGGGCCACTGAAGCTTTCTTT. This gives the protein CSADRGGATEAFF.

This clone was observed a single time. The V and J genes are TRBV5-5 and TRBJ2-5, with TRBD1 matching over 7 bases. Trimming took 4 bases from V and 5 from J; bases not matched to a gene: 8. Germline V gene lookup returns CDR1 SGHKS and CDR2 YYEKEE (reference sequence). This CDR3 has 14 amino acids. CDR3 in DNA: TGTGCCAGCAGCAACTCACAGGGGTCCGAGACCCAGTACTTC. This encodes CASSNSQGSETQYF.

The chain couples TRBV9 to TRBJ2-5; perhaps TRBD2 as D (6 bases). CDR3 length: 14 residues. CDR1 and CDR2 (germline): SGDLS, YYNGEE. With 4 bases removed from V and 11 bases from J, the gap between germline ends came to 21 bases. CDR3 DNA sequence: TGTGCCAGCAGCTTGGAGGGACGGGGCGGGGAGCAGTACTTC. Translation gives CASSLEGRGGEQYF. The variable domain in full, with the rest retrieved from reference TRBV9 and TRBJ2-5, is DSGVTQTPKHLITATGQRVTLRCSPRSGDLSVYWYQQSLDQGLQFLIQYYNGEERAKGNILERFSAQQFPDLHSELNLSSLELGDSALYFCASSLEGRGGEQYFGPGTRLLVL.

The CDR3 nucleotides are TGTGCCTGGAGTGTATATGTTCCGACAGGGAACTATGGCTACACCTTC. This encodes CAWSVYVPTGNYGYTF. The V and J genes are TRBV30 and TRBJ1-2, with 7 bases matching TRBD1. Germline assignment: CDR1 GTSNPN and CDR2 SVGIG (reference sequence). The CDR3 consists of 16 residues. Trimming at V came to 0 bases and at J to 2 bases, leaving 9 bases not matched to a gene.

This sequence joins TRBV6-4 and TRBJ1-1, with TRBD1 matching over 8 bases. J lost 10 bases, V lost 2 bases, and 3 bases had no gene match. Germline CDR1 and CDR2: MRHNA and SNTAGT. The CDR3 is 12 amino acids. The CDR3: CASSDPTGGAFF. The CDR3 DNA follows: TGTGCCAGCAGTGACCCCACAGGGGGAGCTTTCTTT.

This chain joins TRBV13 and TRBJ2-2; 9 positions match TRBD2. The V gene end was trimmed by 4 bases and the J gene end by 7 bases; junction bases not matched to a gene: 13. Germline loops: CDR1 PRHDT, CDR2 FYEKMQ (reference sequence). The CDR3 contains 17 residues. The CDR3 here is CASSSPAQRGVNGELFF. In DNA, the CDR3 is TGTGCCAGCAGCTCCCCCGCGCAGCGGGGGGTTAACGGGGAGCTGTTTTTT.

The genes are TRBV9 and TRBJ1-4; 7 bases agree with TRBD1. CDR1 SGDLS and CDR2 YYNGEE come from the germline V gene. V lost 0 bases, J lost 6 bases, and 11 bases stayed unmatched. The CDR3 sequence is 17 residues long. This chain's CDR3 is CASSVGQGVGMDEKLFF. CDR3 DNA: TGTGCCAGCAGCGTAGGGCAGGGGGTTGGTATGGATGAAAAACTGTTTTTT.

V and J are TRBV7-2 and TRBJ2-2; D unclear. This CDR3 is built from 12 residues. Trimming pared 4 bases from V and 2 bases from J, leaving 2 bases between. Germline assignment: CDR1 SGHTA and CDR2 FQGNSA. CDR3 sequence: CASSSNTGELFF. CDR3 bases: TGTGCCAGCAGCTCAAACACCGGGGAGCTGTTTTTT.